Listed below are T cell receptor beta chains from one sample, sequenced in a study of OX40 agonist ivuxolimab in advanced cancers. Generated by immunoSEQ multiplex PCR, the TCRdb table keeps only in-frame clones and is missing some. The profile shows tens of thousands of clones, roughly four fifths of them singletons. Sequenced material: CD4+ or CD8+ T cells sorted from blood, taken in a trial of the OX40 agonist ivuxolimab. Source of these receptors: an adult with an advanced solid tumor such as melanoma, head and neck, liver or kidney cancer. Both conserved end residues are part of each CDR3. The order of the fields is D gene, J gene, V gene, clone size, CDR3 protein, CDR3 DNA. A D gene is named only where the DNA matches it firmly. Some rows have no size entry. The others give once, few or many, or a class for an expanded clone.

D: NA
J: TRBJ1-2
V: TRBV2
size: NA
CDR3: CASGLPGDGYGYTF
DNA: TGTGCCAGCGGACTACCAGGGGACGGGTATGGCTACACCTTC

D: TRBD1
J: TRBJ2-7
V: TRBV25-1
size: NA
CDR3: CASSDRGEQYF
DNA: TGTGCCAGCAGTGACAGGGGGGAGCAGTACTTC

D: TRBD1
J: TRBJ1-3
V: TRBV5-1
size: NA
CDR3: CASSRMDRGNTIYF
DNA: TGCGCCAGCAGCAGAATGGACAGGGGAAACACCATATATTTT

D: NA
J: TRBJ1-3
V: TRBV7-9
size: NA
CDR3: CASSPQVTSGNTIYF
DNA: TGTGCCAGCAGCCCACAGGTGACGTCTGGAAACACCATATATTTT

D: NA
J: TRBJ2-2
V: TRBV2
size: NA
CDR3: CASSEYRETGELFF
DNA: TGTGCCAGCAGTGAATACAGGGAAACCGGGGAGCTGTTTTTT

D: TRBD2
J: TRBJ2-5
V: TRBV6-1
size: NA
CDR3: CASGGGGDGGETQYF
DNA: TGTGCCAGCGGTGGGGGGGGAGATGGCGGAGAGACCCAGTACTTC

D: TRBD1
J: TRBJ1-3
V: TRBV28
size: once
CDR3: CASLGAQGAWGTIYF
DNA: TGTGCCAGCTTGGGGGCACAGGGGGCATGGGGCACCATATATTTT

D: NA
J: TRBJ1-5
V: TRBV9
size: NA
CDR3: CASSVGGPSSNQPQHF
DNA: TGTGCCAGCAGCGTAGGGGGTCCGTCGAGCAATCAGCCCCAGCATTTT

D: NA
J: TRBJ2-2
V: TRBV5-1
size: NA
CDR3: CASSLGGQNTGELFF
DNA: TGCGCCAGCAGCTTGGGAGGACAGAACACCGGGGAGCTGTTTTTT

D: NA
J: TRBJ2-2
V: TRBV2
size: few
CDR3: CASSDRYTGELFF
DNA: TGTGCCAGCAGTGACCGATACACCGGGGAGCTGTTTTTT

D: NA
J: TRBJ2-3
V: TRBV5-8
size: NA
CDR3: CASSWGRGADTQYF
DNA: TGTGCCAGCAGCTGGGGCCGCGGGGCTGATACGCAGTATTTT

D: NA
J: TRBJ1-1
V: TRBV28
size: NA
CDR3: CASSDAGTLNTEAFF
DNA: TGTGCCAGCAGTGACGCGGGGACCCTGAACACTGAAGCTTTCTTT

D: NA
J: TRBJ1-2
V: TRBV15
size: NA
CDR3: CATSRDQEMGYGYTF
DNA: TGTGCCACCAGCAGAGATCAAGAGATGGGCTATGGCTACACCTTC

D: NA
J: TRBJ1-1
V: TRBV6-5
size: NA
CDR3: CASSQSSSTSEAFF
DNA: TGTGCCAGCAGCCAATCTTCTTCGACATCTGAAGCTTTCTTT

D: TRBD1
J: TRBJ1-1
V: TRBV5-5
size: NA
CDR3: CASSGQGDTEAFF
DNA: TGTGCCAGCAGCGGACAGGGGGACACTGAAGCTTTCTTT

D: TRBD2
J: TRBJ2-3
V: TRBV7-9
size: NA
CDR3: CASSPEAGRGDTQYF
DNA: TGTGCCAGCAGCCCCGAGGCAGGGAGGGGAGATACGCAGTATTTT

D: NA
J: TRBJ2-5
V: TRBV7-3
size: NA
CDR3: CASSLGAPRGETQYF
DNA: TGTGCCAGCAGCTTGGGGGCCCCCCGCGGGGAGACCCAGTACTTC

D: TRBD1
J: TRBJ1-2
V: TRBV5-8
size: once
CDR3: CASSLSWTGGASGYTF
DNA: TGTGCCAGCAGCCTAAGTTGGACAGGGGGCGCTTCTGGCTACACCTTC

D: NA
J: TRBJ1-3
V: TRBV28
size: NA
CDR3: CASRYGTESGNTIYF
DNA: TGTGCCAGCAGATACGGGACCGAGTCTGGAAACACCATATATTTT

D: NA
J: TRBJ2-3
V: TRBV5-1
size: NA
CDR3: CASSMQGRGTDTQYF
DNA: TGCGCCAGCAGCATGCAGGGTCGAGGCACAGATACGCAGTATTTT

D: TRBD1
J: TRBJ1-6
V: TRBV6-5
size: NA
CDR3: CASSYSGTGLGQPLHF
DNA: TGTGCCAGCAGTTACTCGGGGACAGGTTTAGGGCAACCCCTCCACTTT

D: NA
J: TRBJ2-4
V: TRBV14
size: NA
CDR3: CASSQLGTWPRNIQYF
DNA: TGTGCCAGCAGCCAATTGGGGACTTGGCCCCGAAACATTCAGTACTTC

D: NA
J: TRBJ1-4
V: TRBV4-2
size: NA
CDR3: CASSQHEGSNEKLFF
DNA: TGTGCCAGCAGCCAGCACGAGGGGTCTAATGAAAAACTGTTTTTT

D: NA
J: TRBJ2-2
V: TRBV7-6
size: NA
CDR3: CASSLQWGAGELFF
DNA: TGTGCCAGCAGCCTCCAGTGGGGGGCCGGGGAGCTGTTTTTT

D: TRBD2
J: TRBJ2-7
V: TRBV7-8
size: once
CDR3: CASRGGSLGYEQYF
DNA: TGTGCCAGCCGGGGGGGTAGCCTGGGTTACGAGCAGTACTTC

D: TRBD2
J: TRBJ2-7
V: TRBV5-4
size: NA
CDR3: CASSYGGNSYEQYF
DNA: TGTGCCAGCAGCTACGGGGGGAACTCCTACGAGCAGTACTTC

D: TRBD1
J: TRBJ1-2
V: TRBV5-4
size: NA
CDR3: CASTLDWDRVHGYTF
DNA: TGTGCCAGCACACTGGATTGGGACAGAGTCCATGGCTACACCTTC

D: NA
J: TRBJ2-1
V: TRBV28
size: NA
CDR3: CASSPPDTNNEQFF
DNA: TGTGCCAGCAGCCCCCCCGACACCAACAATGAGCAGTTCTTC

D: TRBD1
J: TRBJ1-6
V: TRBV10-3
size: few
CDR3: CAISESGTGHDLNSPLHF
DNA: TGTGCCATCAGTGAGTCGGGGACAGGCCATGACCTTAATTCACCCCTCCACTTT

D: NA
J: TRBJ1-6
V: TRBV7-2
size: NA
CDR3: CASSYRVTGNSPLHF
DNA: TGTGCCAGCAGCTATAGGGTCACAGGGAATTCACCCCTCCACTTT

D: NA
J: TRBJ1-1
V: TRBV19
size: few
CDR3: CASSMGVPDTEAFF
DNA: TGTGCCAGTAGTATGGGCGTTCCGGACACTGAAGCTTTCTTT

D: TRBD1
J: TRBJ1-3
V: TRBV10-3
size: once
CDR3: CAIRIPGQGPSSGNTIYF
DNA: TGTGCCATCAGAATACCGGGACAGGGACCTTCCTCTGGAAACACCATATATTTT

D: TRBD2
J: TRBJ2-5
V: TRBV7-2
size: NA
CDR3: CASSPTRGDQETQYF
DNA: TGTGCCAGCAGCCCAACTCGGGGGGACCAAGAGACCCAGTACTTC

D: NA
J: TRBJ2-7
V: TRBV5-6
size: once
CDR3: CASSLVPSVPGAGYEQYF
DNA: TGTGCCAGCAGCTTGGTGCCCTCTGTCCCGGGGGCGGGGTACGAGCAGTACTTC

D: TRBD2
J: TRBJ2-1
V: TRBV5-1
size: NA
CDR3: CASSLDVSGGPGQFF
DNA: TGCGCCAGCAGCTTGGATGTTAGCGGGGGGCCGGGGCAGTTCTTC

D: NA
J: TRBJ2-5
V: TRBV14
size: NA
CDR3: CASSQGREKAVRETQYF
DNA: TGTGCCAGCAGCCAAGGACGCGAGAAAGCAGTTAGGGAGACCCAGTACTTC

D: TRBD1
J: TRBJ1-1
V: TRBV7-8
size: NA
CDR3: CASTRGQGTEAFF
DNA: TGTGCCAGCACCAGGGGACAGGGGACTGAAGCTTTCTTT

D: NA
J: TRBJ1-2
V: TRBV7-9
size: NA
CDR3: CASSHQQGLVGYTF
DNA: TGTGCCAGCAGCCACCAACAGGGACTGGTAGGCTACACCTTC

D: NA
J: TRBJ1-2
V: TRBV9
size: NA
CDR3: CASSRNNNYGYTF
DNA: TGTGCCAGCAGCCGCAACAATAACTATGGCTACACCTTC

D: NA
J: TRBJ2-2
V: TRBV7-2
size: NA
CDR3: CASSLVGGSRTGELFF
DNA: TGTGCCAGCAGCTTAGTTGGTGGTAGTCGGACCGGGGAGCTGTTTTTT

D: TRBD1
J: TRBJ1-1
V: TRBV2
size: few
CDR3: CAGSGQMNTEAFF
DNA: TGTGCCGGATCGGGACAGATGAACACTGAAGCTTTCTTT

D: NA
J: TRBJ2-7
V: TRBV7-9
size: NA
CDR3: CASSLMQTDYEQYF
DNA: TGTGCCAGCAGCTTAATGCAGACCGACTACGAGCAGTACTTC

D: TRBD1
J: TRBJ1-4
V: TRBV7-9
size: NA
CDR3: CASQTGTGEGEKLFF
DNA: TGTGCCAGCCAAACTGGGACAGGGGAAGGAGAAAAACTGTTTTTT

D: NA
J: TRBJ1-5
V: TRBV28
size: NA
CDR3: CASSLRLEGPQHF
DNA: TGTGCCAGCAGTTTGCGCCTCGAGGGGCCCCAGCATTTT

D: NA
J: TRBJ2-1
V: TRBV4-1
size: NA
CDR3: CASSQDQERVTNNEQFF
DNA: TGCGCCAGCAGCCAAGATCAGGAGAGAGTGACTAACAATGAGCAGTTCTTC

D: TRBD1
J: TRBJ2-3
V: TRBV7-3
size: NA
CDR3: CASSLGQRGPDTQYF
DNA: TGTGCCAGCAGCTTAGGACAAAGGGGGCCAGATACGCAGTATTTT

D: NA
J: TRBJ2-5
V: TRBV5-4
size: NA
CDR3: CASSSPPPGGGETQYF
DNA: TGTGCCAGCAGCTCACCCCCTCCGGGTGGGGGAGAGACCCAGTACTTC

D: TRBD2
J: TRBJ2-7
V: TRBV4-2
size: NA
CDR3: CASSREGYEQYF
DNA: TGTGCCAGCAGCCGGGAGGGGTACGAGCAGTACTTC